The rows below give T cell receptor beta chains drawn from one sample of a study of immune characterization of retroperitoneal liposarcoma. One entry per CDR3 protein, called by TCRdb with MiXCR from the PCR reads. This table has under 2,500 distinct CDR3 sequences, approximately 50% appearing once. Sequencing was carried out using tumor tissue. These receptors were taken from a female donor with retroperitoneal liposarcoma. Both conserved end residues are part of each CDR3. A D gene is named only where the DNA matches it firmly. Size values are once, few and many counts, or a class for expanded clones, and some rows have none.

d_call cdr3_length j_call v_call clone_size cdr3_nt cdr3_aa
TRBD1 12 TRBJ2-5 TRBV6-8 once TGTGCCAGCAGGGACAGGTTCAATGAGCAGTACTTC CASRDRFNEQYF
TRBD2 15 TRBJ2-1 TRBV6-4 NA TGTGCCAGCAGTGACTCGACTAGCGGGAGCAATGAGCAGTTCTTC CASSDSTSGSNEQFF
NA 18 TRBJ2-6 TRBV7-6 few TGTGCCAGCAGCTTGGGAGGGGGTCCTTACTCTGGGGCCAACGTCCTGACTTTC CASSLGGGPYSGANVLTF
TRBD2 17 TRBJ2-7 TRBV7-3 NA TGTGCCAGCAGCTTTTTCCCACGACTAGCGGGGGGGAATGAGCAGTACTTC CASSFFPRLAGGNEQYF
NA 13 TRBJ1-6 TRBV12-3/TRBV12-4 NA TGTGCCAGCAGCCAGGATCTGGGGTCACCCCTCCACTTT CASSQDLGSPLHF
NA 12 TRBJ2-7 TRBV27 NA TGTGCCAGCAGTACGGGACCTTACGAGCAGTACTTC CASSTGPYEQYF
TRBD2 16 TRBJ2-1 TRBV6-1 few TGTGCCAGCAGTTCTCCGAGCGGGGAGGGCCAAGAGACCCAGTTCTTC CASSSPSGEGQETQFF
NA 14 TRBJ2-7 TRBV7-2 medium-sized TGTGCCAGCAGTCGTCTCGGACAGTCCTACGAGCAGTACTTC CASSRLGQSYEQYF
TRBD2 15 TRBJ2-5 TRBV6-1 once TGTGCCAGCAAAAGGACTAGCGGGGGGGGAGAGACCCAGTACTTC CASKRTSGGGETQYF
TRBD1 16 TRBJ1-5 TRBV6-4 NA TGTGCCAGCAGCGCACGACAGGACAGGGTCGGGCAGCCCCAGCATTTT CASSARQDRVGQPQHF
NA 14 TRBJ2-3 TRBV6-1 NA TGTGCCAGCATTGAAGGGGGGCTCACAGATACGCAGTATTTT CASIEGGLTDTQYF
NA 14 TRBJ2-1 TRBV7-6 NA TGTGCCAGCAGCTTATCAGGGTTTGGCGATGAGCAGTTCTTC CASSLSGFGDEQFF
NA 13 TRBJ2-3 TRBV6-4 NA TGTGCCAGCAGTGTTGGGAGCGCAGATACGCAGTATTTT CASSVGSADTQYF
NA 16 TRBJ2-1 TRBV11-2 NA TGTGCCAGCAGCTTAGAGTTGGGGAGCTCCTACAATGAGCAGTTCTTC CASSLELGSSYNEQFF
NA 13 TRBJ2-7 TRBV12-3/TRBV12-4 NA TGTGCCAGCAGTTTACGCCGCGCTAATGAGCAGTACTTC CASSLRRANEQYF
NA 12 TRBJ1-2 TRBV12-3/TRBV12-4 NA TGTGCCAGCAGTAACCAGCCCAACAGCTACACCTTC CASSNQPNSYTF
TRBD2 13 TRBJ2-5 TRBV7-2 NA TGTGCCAGCAGCCTAGCGGGTTACAATGAGCAGTACTTC CASSLAGYNEQYF
NA 12 TRBJ1-1 TRBV6-1 NA TGTGCCAGTAATTACCCGAACACTGAAGCTTTCTTT CASNYPNTEAFF
TRBD1 13 TRBJ2-2 TRBV10-3 NA TGTGCCATCAGCCGACAGGGGGCCGGGGAGCTGTTTTTT CAISRQGAGELFF
TRBD2 16 TRBJ2-5 TRBV27 NA TGTGCCAGCAGTCTCTCGGGACTAGCGGACTACAATGAGCAGTACTTC CASSLSGLADYNEQYF
TRBD2 14 TRBJ2-5 TRBV6-8 few TGTGCCAGCAAGGTTTCGGGGGGGCAAGAGACCCAGTACTTC CASKVSGGQETQYF
TRBD2 16 TRBJ2-1 TRBV12-3/TRBV12-4 NA TGTGCCAGCAGTTTTAGCGGACTCTCGGGACTAAATGAGCAGTTCTTC CASSFSGLSGLNEQFF
NA 16 TRBJ2-3 TRBV6-1 few TGTGCCAGCAGTGAAGACAAGGGGTTCCGCACAGATACGCAGTATTTT CASSEDKGFRTDTQYF
TRBD1 15 TRBJ2-1 TRBV6-1 NA TGTGCCAGCAGTTACGGCGGACAGGCCTTCAGTGAGCAGTTCTTC CASSYGGQAFSEQFF
NA 15 TRBJ2-2 TRBV6-1 NA TGTGCCAGCAACCCCGACAACGATAGGACCGGGGAGCTGTTTTTT CASNPDNDRTGELFF
NA 17 TRBJ1-1 TRBV27 NA TGTGCCAGCATGCAAAGGGCTCGTAATCTAATCGACACTGAAGCTTTCTTT CASMQRARNLIDTEAFF
NA 14 TRBJ2-1 TRBV6-1 few TGTGCCAGCAGCCCGACGACGGACTCCGGGGAGCAGTTCTTC CASSPTTDSGEQFF
NA 13 TRBJ2-7 TRBV6-1 NA TGTGCCAGCAGTCAGGCCCTGAGGAACGAGCAGTACTTC CASSQALRNEQYF
NA 15 TRBJ2-1 TRBV6-1 NA TGTGCCAGCAGTTCCCGGGGAGGAGACTGGGAGACCCAGTTCTTC CASSSRGGDWETQFF
TRBD2 14 TRBJ2-7 TRBV13 NA TGTGCCAGCACTCCGGGGGGAGGAGTCTACGAGCAGTACTTC CASTPGGGVYEQYF
TRBD2 17 TRBJ2-1 TRBV6-1 few TGTGCCAGCAGTTCCACCCTGGCGGGAGGGCGACGAGAGACCCAGTTCTTC CASSSTLAGGRRETQFF
NA 15 TRBJ2-4 TRBV6-1 few TGTGCCAGCAGTGTGACGGAGCTAGCCAAAAACATTCAGTACTTC CASSVTELAKNIQYF
TRBD2 17 TRBJ2-3 TRBV7-6 few TGTGCCAGCAGCCCCCGTCGACTAGCGGGAGCGACAGATACGCAGTATTTT CASSPRRLAGATDTQYF
TRBD2 15 TRBJ2-1 TRBV7-6 NA TGTGCCAGCAGCTTAAGCGGCAGCGGGAGCTCTGAGCAGTTCTTC CASSLSGSGSSEQFF
TRBD1 16 TRBJ2-2 TRBV6-1 NA TGTGCCAGCAGTGCCCGACAGGGGCCGAACACCGGGGAGCTGTTTTTT CASSARQGPNTGELFF
TRBD2 15 TRBJ2-3 TRBV27 NA TGTGCCAGCAGTGTTACTAGCGGGTGGACAGATACGCAGTATTTT CASSVTSGWTDTQYF
NA 14 TRBJ2-3 TRBV6-1 NA TGTGCCAGCACTGAGGCTATGGGCACAGATACGCAGTATTTT CASTEAMGTDTQYF
NA 15 TRBJ1-3 TRBV6-1 NA TGTGCCAGCAGGGCAGCGGGGGCGTCTGGAAACACCATATATTTT CASRAAGASGNTIYF
TRBD2 13 TRBJ2-5 TRBV6-1 medium-sized TGTGCCAGCAAGGATGGCGGGAGGGGGGAGCAGTACTTC CASKDGGRGEQYF
TRBD2 21 TRBJ2-1 TRBV27 once TGTGCCAGCAGTTTATGGTCTAGCGGGAGGGCTCGTGTAAGCTCCTACAATGAGCAGTTCTTC CASSLWSSGRARVSSYNEQFF
TRBD1 15 TRBJ2-7 TRBV7-4 NA TGTGCCAGCAGCTTAGCGGGACAGGGTCGGACTGAGCAGTACTTC CASSLAGQGRTEQYF
TRBD2 22 TRBJ2-1 TRBV12-3/TRBV12-4 NA TGTGCCAGCAGTTCCTCCCCGGGGCTAGCGGGGGGGCGGCAGCGATTACACAATGAGCAGTTCTTC CASSSSPGLAGGRQRLHNEQFF
TRBD2 21 TRBJ2-1 TRBV4-1 NA TGCGCCAGCAGCCAAGTAGGCGGACTAGCGGGAGGGAGTAGCTCCTACAATGAGCAGTTCTTC CASSQVGGLAGGSSSYNEQFF
NA 15 TRBJ2-5 TRBV6-1 few TGTGCCAGCAGTTCCCGGGGAGGAGACTGGGAGACCCAGTACTTC CASSSRGGDWETQYF
TRBD2 15 TRBJ2-1 TRBV6-1 NA TGTGCCAGCAGTTCGAGGCGGGGGGGGGTTAATGAGCAGTTCTTC CASSSRRGGVNEQFF
NA 12 TRBJ2-1 TRBV7-2 few TGTGCCAGCAGCTTAGGATATTACGAGCAGTTCTTC CASSLGYYEQFF
NA 13 TRBJ2-3 TRBV12-3/TRBV12-4 NA TGTGCCAGCAGTTTTCTCGGGCCAGATACGCAGTATTTT CASSFLGPDTQYF
NA 15 TRBJ1-2 TRBV6-8 NA TGTGCCAGCAGTCCTCCCGGGGGCGGCGGATATGGCTACACCTTC CASSPPGGGGYGYTF
TRBD1 15 TRBJ2-3 TRBV7-7 NA TGTGCTAGCAGCACCGGGACAGGGAGCACAGATACGCAGTATTTT CASSTGTGSTDTQYF
TRBD1 16 TRBJ2-7 TRBV27 NA TGTGCCAGTCATACGACGTGGGACAGGGACCCCTACGAGCAGTACTTC CASHTTWDRDPYEQYF
NA 16 TRBJ2-7 TRBV6-6 NA TGTGCCAGCAGTTACTCTCGTGGCAGTGTCTCCTACGAGCAGTACTTC CASSYSRGSVSYEQYF
TRBD1 14 TRBJ2-1 TRBV6-6 NA TGTGCCAGCAGTTCCGGACAGGGGCAAGAGACCCAGTTCTTC CASSSGQGQETQFF
NA 11 TRBJ2-7 TRBV11-3 once TGTGCCAGCACCCTAAATTACGAGCAGTACTTC CASTLNYEQYF
NA 14 TRBJ2-6 TRBV6-8 NA TGTGCCAGCACAGGGGCGGGGGGGGCCAACGTCCTGACTTTC CASTGAGGANVLTF
TRBD1 14 TRBJ2-7 TRBV6-1 NA TGTGCCAGCAGCCGGGACAGGTCATCCTACGAGCAGTACTTC CASSRDRSSYEQYF